Below are 30 T cell receptor beta chains sequenced from a single sample in a study of blood T cell repertoires in COVID-19. Some clones are missing from TCRdb's copy, which holds only in-frame ones; the method was immunoSEQ multiplex PCR. The sample shows 150,000 to 170,000 clones, around 79% of them seen only once. Sequences were obtained from peripheral blood. The receptors here all came from a man older than 75 with acute or convalescent COVID-19.

This clone was observed a single time. The chain joins TRBV27 to TRBJ2-3, with TRBD1 as a possible D gene (5 bases). The V end lost 2 bases, the J end lost 5 bases, and 11 bases lay between the germline ends. The CDR3 has 14 amino acids. Germline CDR1 is MNHEY and CDR2 is SMNVEV (reference sequence). The DNA for the CDR3 is TGTGCCAGCAGTTTAGGGGCTAGAAGAGATACGCAGTATTTT. Translating it yields CASSLGARRDTQYF.

The V gene is TRBV30, the J gene TRBJ1-6; D ambiguous. From germline, CDR1 is GTSNPN and CDR2 SVGIG (reference sequence). The CDR3 is 12 residues long. V lost 0 bases and J lost 10, with 7 bases in between. CDR3 nucleotides: TGTGCCTGGAGTGTAACGGGATCACCCCTCCACTTT. Amino acids: CAWSVTGSPLHF.

V usage is TRBV4-1 and J usage is TRBJ1-4, with a tentative D call TRBD1 (6 bases). The germline V gene has CDR1 MGHRA and CDR2 YSYEKL. Trimming pared 4 bases from V and 8 bases from J, leaving 20 bases between. The CDR3 is made up of 16 amino acids. CDR3 region: CASSPSPGEGREKLFF. CDR3 bases: TGCGCCAGCAGCCCAAGTCCAGGGGAGGGGCGGGAAAAACTGTTTTTT.

In its sample, this clone was seen once. V gene TRBV9 combines with J gene TRBJ2-3; 13 bases fit TRBD2. Germline lookup yields CDR1 SGDLS and CDR2 YYNGEE. The ends lost 4 bases at V and 1 base at J; junction bases unmatched: 3. The CDR3 extends over 16 amino acids. CDR3 DNA sequence: TGTGCCAGCAGCTCCGGACTAGCGGGGGGCACAGATACGCAGTATTTT. This gives the protein CASSSGLAGGTDTQYF.

This clone was observed a handful of times. This chain uses TRBV19 with TRBJ2-5; 14 bases fit TRBD2. Germline CDR1 is LNHDA and CDR2 is SQIVND (reference sequence). The CDR3 extends over 14 amino acids. V shed 8 bases and J 4 bases; nucleotides not matched to a gene: 3. The CDR3 here is CASGLAGGGETQYF. The CDR3 coding sequence is TGTGCCAGTGGACTAGCGGGGGGTGGAGAGACCCAGTACTTC.

V gene TRBV30 combines with J gene TRBJ2-4, with D maybe TRBD1 (6 bases). Between the trimmed V and J ends, which lost 4 bases and 2 bases, there was a span of 9 bases. Germline V gives CDR1 GTSNPN, CDR2 SVGIG (reference sequence). The CDR3 sequence is 13 residues long. Here the CDR3 reads CAWTGVPKNIQYF. As DNA, the CDR3 is TGTGCCTGGACAGGGGTTCCCAAAAACATTCAGTACTTC.

The rearrangement uses TRBV27 and TRBJ1-2; 9 bases align to TRBD1. The length of the CDR3 is 13 residues. Looked up from germline, CDR1 is MNHEY and CDR2 is SMNVEV (reference sequence). V shed 7 bases, J shed 3 bases, and the junction held 3 bases outside the gene matches. CDR3 sequence reads: CASTRTGDYGYTF. CDR3 DNA: TGTGCCAGCACCCGGACAGGGGACTATGGCTACACCTTC.

This chain uses TRBV6-5 with TRBJ2-1; 7 bases are a match to TRBD2. The CDR3 runs to 16 residues. Germline V lookup: CDR1 MNHEY, CDR2 SVGAGI. V shed 4 bases and J 8 bases; nucleotides not matched to a gene: 14. As DNA, the CDR3 is TGTGCCAGCAGTTTTATAGCGGGTAATCCACCGGATGAGCAGTTCTTC. This gives the protein CASSFIAGNPPDEQFF.

The genes are TRBV19 and TRBJ1-5, with D possibly TRBD1 on 6 matching bases. Germline-derived CDR1 and CDR2 are LNHDA and SQIVND (reference sequence). The CDR3 has 15 residues. V lost 5 bases to trimming and J lost 2 bases, with 13 bases between them. The CDR3 loop is CASSVSQGGNQPQHF. The CDR3 DNA sequence: TGTGCCAGTAGTGTATCACAGGGTGGCAATCAGCCCCAGCATTTT.

The chain combines TRBV9 with TRBJ2-1; TRBD2 agrees at 9 bases. The CDR3 spans 15 residues. Germline V gene data show CDR1 as SGDLS and CDR2 as YYNGEE. The ends lost 1 base at V and 5 bases at J; junction bases unmatched: 4. The CDR3 protein is CASSVLQRGDNEQFF. In nucleotides, the CDR3 is TGTGCCAGCAGCGTACTCCAGCGGGGGGACAATGAGCAGTTCTTC.

The chain carries TRBV19 and TRBJ2-3, with D hard to call. V lost 3 bases and J lost 2, with 9 bases in between. The CDR3 is 14 amino acids. Germline assignment: CDR1 LNHDA and CDR2 SQIVND (reference sequence). The CDR3 region has the DNA TGTGCCAGTAGTATTCTCACTAACACAGATACGCAGTATTTT. It specifies CASSILTNTDTQYF. Based on the CDR3 plus reference TRBV19 and TRBJ2-3, the full variable domain is DGGITQSPKYLFRKEGQNVTLSCEQNLNHDAMYWYRQDPGQGLRLIYYSQIVNDFQKGDIAEGYSVSREKKESFPLTVTSAQKNPTAFYLCASSILTNTDTQYFGPGTRLTVL.

The chain combines TRBV4-3 with TRBJ1-4, with a weak D call TRBD1 (5 bases). The CDR3 sequence is 15 residues long. The V end lost 0 bases, the J end lost 0 bases, and 5 bases lay between the germline ends. Germline V gene sequence: CDR1 LGHNA, CDR2 YSLEER. The chain's CDR3 is CASSQEGATNEKLFF. The CDR3 nucleotides read TGCGCCAGCAGCCAAGAAGGGGCAACTAATGAAAAACTGTTTTTT.

This clone was detected once. V usage is TRBV29-1 and J usage is TRBJ1-1; 7 nucleotides line up with TRBD1. Germline V gene lookup returns CDR1 SQVTM and CDR2 ANQGSEA. J gave up 7 bases and V 6 bases, and 8 bases lay outside the gene matches. The CDR3 runs to 12 residues. This chain's CDR3 is CSVQGGEVEAFF. In nucleotides, the CDR3 is TGCAGCGTCCAGGGGGGCGAGGTTGAAGCTTTCTTT.

The V and J genes are TRBV7-9 and TRBJ2-5, with 7 bases identical to TRBD1. The V gene's germline CDR1 is SEHNR and CDR2 FQNEAQ (reference sequence). J lost 5 bases, V lost 4 bases, and 7 bases had no gene match. This CDR3 contains 14 residues. The CDR3 protein is CASSSNRGSETQYF. The CDR3 DNA is TGTGCCAGCAGCTCGAACAGGGGTTCGGAGACCCAGTACTTC.

This clone has just a few counts. CDR3 amino acids: CASSTTSRDSPLHF. CDR3 coding DNA: TGTGCCAGCTCGACGACGTCCAGGGATTCACCCCTCCACTTT. The gene calls are TRBV16 and TRBJ1-6; tentative D call: TRBD1 (5 bases). Trimming took off 8 bases at V and 8 bases at J, with 16 bases between the two ends. The germline CDR1 and CDR2 sequences are KGHSY and FQNENV. The CDR3 extends over 14 amino acids.

This chain joins TRBV15 and TRBJ2-1; D gene ambiguous. V lost 1 base and J 9 bases, leaving 10 bases between the germline ends. This CDR3 spans 13 amino acids. Germline CDR1 is LNHNV and CDR2 is YYDKDF (reference sequence). CDR3 residues: CATSRGAVGEQFF. The DNA for the CDR3 is TGTGCCACCAGCAGAGGTGCGGTGGGTGAGCAGTTCTTC.

This rearrangement joins TRBV24-1 to TRBJ2-5; 8 nucleotides align to TRBD2. J gave up 4 bases and V 4 bases, and 7 bases lay outside the gene matches. Germline values: CDR1 KGHDR, CDR2 SFDVKD. The CDR3 totals 15 residues. DNA of the CDR3: TGTGCCACCAGTGACCCGGGGGGGGCTGGAGAGACCCAGTACTTC. Protein: CATSDPGGAGETQYF.

As DNA, the CDR3 is TGTGCCAGCAGCGTTTTATCGGACACCGGGGAGCTGTTTTTT. Translation gives CASSVLSDTGELFF. The chain couples TRBV9 to TRBJ2-2; D gene uncertain. The V gene's germline CDR1 is SGDLS and CDR2 YYNGEE. Trimming left V 2 bases short and J 3 bases short, with 8 bases between. This CDR3 region has 14 residues.

This chain uses TRBV4-1 with TRBJ1-1, with D possibly being TRBD1 (5 bases). The CDR3 is 17 residues long. V was trimmed by 3 bases and J by 3 bases, leaving 20 bases between them. Germline V gene sequence: CDR1 MGHRA, CDR2 YSYEKL. In nucleotides, the CDR3 is TGCGCCAGCAGCCAGACCCTCCTGCGGGGCTCCGACACTGAAGCTTTCTTT. This translates into CASSQTLLRGSDTEAFF.

V gene TRBV27 combines with J gene TRBJ1-1; TRBD1 agrees at 8 bases. CDR3 size: 16 residues. Looked up from germline, CDR1 is MNHEY and CDR2 is SMNVEV (reference sequence). J lost 4 bases, V lost 6 bases, and 13 bases had no gene match. The CDR3, as DNA: TGTGCCAGCAGCCGAACAGGGGGGCTCGGTTCCACTGAAGCTTTCTTT. Its translation: CASSRTGGLGSTEAFF.

This chain connects TRBV10-3 to TRBJ2-1, with TRBD1 matching over 7 bases. V shed 2 bases and J 9 bases; nucleotides not matched to a gene: 7. The CDR3 is made up of 14 amino acids. Germline lookup yields CDR1 ENHRY and CDR2 SYGVKD. The CDR3: CAISEEQGHAEQFF. The CDR3 DNA reads as TGTGCCATCAGTGAGGAACAGGGGCACGCTGAGCAGTTCTTC.

This clone has just one count. This sample also contains other DNA sequences that code for the same CDR3. The V and J genes are TRBV28 and TRBJ1-4, with D tentatively TRBD1 (6 bases). Deletions cut 1 base from V and 5 bases from J, with 11 bases between. The germline gives CDR1 MDHEN, CDR2 SYDVKM. The CDR3 sequence is 15 residues long. CDR3 DNA: TGTGCCAGCAGTTTATACGGGGGGCGGAATGAAAAACTGTTTTTT. The encoded protein is CASSLYGGRNEKLFF.

The rearrangement links TRBV3-1 (or the pseudogene TRBV3-2) to TRBJ2-2, with 7 nucleotides matching TRBD1. This CDR3 has 16 residues. In germline, CDR1 is LGHDT, CDR2 YNNKEL (reference sequence). Losses at the gene ends were 5 bases for V and 0 bases for J; bases not matched to a gene: 6. CDR3 in amino acids: CASSRWTGANTGELFF. The CDR3 bases are TGTGCCAGCAGCAGATGGACAGGAGCGAACACCGGGGAGCTGTTTTTT.

This clone showed up just a few times. The chain uses TRBV14 and TRBJ1-5; 8 nucleotides line up with TRBD1. The CDR3 consists of 20 residues. Unmatched junction bases numbered 14, after V lost 0 bases and J lost 1 base. Germline CDR1 is SGHDN and CDR2 is FVKESK. CDR3 bases: TGTGCCAGCAGCCAAGATAGGGGCAGGGGGCAAGGTGGGAGCAATCAGCCCCAGCATTTT. Its translation: CASSQDRGRGQGGSNQPQHF.

This chain links TRBV4-1 with TRBJ2-1; D is uncertain. This CDR3 is built from 18 residues. V dropped 0 bases and J dropped 0 bases, with 15 bases sitting between them. Germline CDR1 reads MGHRA; CDR2 reads YSYEKL. DNA for the CDR3: TGCGCCAGCAGCCAAGAGAGAGGAGTTTCAAGCTCCTACAATGAGCAGTTCTTC. Its protein product is CASSQERGVSSSYNEQFF.

J is TRBJ1-1 and V is TRBV20-1; the D is unclear. Trimming cost V 3 bases and J 0 bases, with 8 bases left between them. Germline assignment: CDR1 DFQATT and CDR2 SNEGSKA (reference sequence). This CDR3 has 13 amino acids. The CDR3 DNA reads as TGCAGTGCTAGTCGAGCCATGAACACTGAAGCTTTCTTT. Its protein is CSASRAMNTEAFF.

The gene calls are TRBV29-1 and TRBJ2-7; D is uncertain. Per the germline V gene, CDR1 is SQVTM and CDR2 is ANQGSEA. Trimming stripped 5 bases from V and 3 bases from J, with 17 bases between. The CDR3 has 14 residues. The CDR3, as DNA: TGCAGCGTTCGCCCATTCCGACTGATCTACGAGCAGTACGTC. Its translation: CSVRPFRLIYEQYV.

The gene calls are TRBV6-6 and TRBJ2-7, with 8 positions matching TRBD1. CDR1 is MNHNY and CDR2 is SVGAGI in the germline V gene (reference sequence). The ends lost 5 bases at V and 4 bases at J; junction bases unmatched: 7. This CDR3 spans 14 amino acids. This CDR3 is CASSRGQGSYEQYV. DNA for the CDR3: TGTGCCAGCAGTAGAGGACAGGGCTCTTACGAGCAGTACGTC.

The chain couples TRBV5-1 to TRBJ1-3; the D is unclear. There are 16 residues in the CDR3. The V and J ends lost 5 bases and 0 bases respectively, with 15 bases between them. Germline assignment: CDR1 SGHRS and CDR2 YFSETQ. The CDR3 coding sequence is TGCGCCAGCAGTCGTACAATTCCAAGCTCTGGAAACACCATATATTTT. Translation: CASSRTIPSSGNTIYF.

V usage is TRBV24-1 and J usage is TRBJ2-1; TRBD1 might be the D (6 bases). V lost 3 bases and J 5 bases, leaving 16 bases between the germline ends. Germline CDR1 is KGHDR and CDR2 is SFDVKD. The CDR3 has 16 residues. The CDR3 sequence is CATSDTKRTVNNEQFF. The CDR3 nucleotides are TGTGCCACCAGTGATACCAAAAGGACAGTGAACAATGAGCAGTTCTTC.